The 9 T cell receptor beta chains given below trace back to one sample, sequenced in a study of graft-versus-host responses after intestinal transplantation. Data came from immunoSEQ multiplex PCR; TCRdb stores just in-frame clones and leaves some out. The table has under 150,000 clones, 90% seen once; the top ten hold 0.18%. Their antigen targets remain unknown. The sample was unstimulated CD4+ T cells sorted from spleen or lymph node cells, taken before intestinal transplant. Every receptor here comes from a human donor who received an intestinal transplant.

The CDR3 loop reads CASSIDREQYF. The CDR3 nucleotides are TGTGCCAGTAGTATAGATCGCGAGCAGTACTTC. J is TRBJ2-7 and V is TRBV19; no firm D call. Deletions cut 0 bases from V and 6 bases from J, with 3 bases between. There are 11 residues in the CDR3. Per germline, CDR1 LNHDA and CDR2 SQIVND (reference sequence).

The chain employs TRBV6-6 and TRBJ2-5; D is unresolved. The ends were cut back, 3 bases at V and 2 bases at J, with 10 bases in the middle. The CDR3 contains 14 residues. Germline V gene sequence: CDR1 MNHNY, CDR2 SVGAGI (reference sequence). This CDR3 is CASSYLRFQETQYF. DNA of the CDR3: TGTGCCAGCAGTTATTTACGGTTTCAAGAGACCCAGTACTTC.

This clone appeared a single time. This chain uses TRBV9 with TRBJ2-6, with D possibly TRBD1 on 6 matching bases. Germline V lookup: CDR1 SGDLS, CDR2 YYNGEE. The V gene lost 0 bases and the J gene lost 0 bases, with 16 bases spanning the gap. The CDR3 sequence is 19 residues long. Here the CDR3 reads CASSVGRGQPFSGANVLTF. CDR3 coding DNA: TGTGCCAGCAGCGTAGGGCGCGGACAGCCGTTCTCTGGGGCCAACGTCCTGACTTTC.

CDR3 nucleotide sequence: TGTGCCAGCAGTGAACAGATTGAAAAACTGTTTTTT. It translates to CASSEQIEKLFF. This chain uses TRBV2 with TRBJ1-4; no clear D gene. From germline, CDR1 is SNHLY and CDR2 FYNNEI. This CDR3 is 12 amino acids long. Trimming took 2 bases from V and 7 from J, leaving 5 bases between them.

The chain uses TRBV6-6 and TRBJ2-7; TRBD1 aligns across 12 bases. After removal of 7 bases from V and 5 bases from J, the junction contained 9 bases not matched to a gene. The CDR3 spans 15 residues. The V gene's germline CDR1 is MNHNY and CDR2 SVGAGI (reference sequence). In DNA form, the CDR3 reads TGTGCCAGCAAGGGGACCGGGACAGGGGGCCACGAGCAGTACTTC. Its protein product is CASKGTGTGGHEQYF.

A word on this clone: Other DNA variants within this sample encode the same CDR3. The CDR3 here is CASRRDINSPLHF. Written as DNA, the CDR3 is TGTGCCAGCAGACGGGACATCAATTCACCCCTCCACTTT. V and J are TRBV6-1 and TRBJ1-6, with D possibly matching TRBD1 (6 bases). Germline V gene lookup returns CDR1 MNHNS and CDR2 SASEGT. This CDR3 is built from 13 residues. Trimming shortened V by 6 bases and J by 7 bases, and 10 bases separated the two germline ends.

The V gene is TRBV5-3, the J gene TRBJ1-6; D ambiguous. TRBV5-3 qualifies as an ORF whose function is uncertain. The CDR3 is 14 amino acids. V was clipped by 0 bases and J by 8 bases, with 9 bases between them. CDR3 coding DNA: TGTGCCAGAAGCTTGGCTGAAGGAGATTCACCCCTCCACTTT. Amino acids: CARSLAEGDSPLHF.

The J gene is TRBJ1-5, the V gene TRBV30; D is undetermined. CDR3 size: 15 residues. V was pared by 2 bases and J by 0 bases, with 11 bases between. Germline-derived CDR1 and CDR2 are GTSNPN and SVGIG (reference sequence). The CDR3 sequence: CAWSLKLDSNQPQHF. The DNA of the CDR3 is TGTGCCTGGAGTCTTAAGCTAGATAGCAATCAGCCCCAGCATTTT.

This clone was detected only once. The J gene is TRBJ2-1, the V gene TRBV5-1; 7 bases fit TRBD1. Trimming took 4 bases from V and 6 from J; bases not matched to a gene: 13. Germline assignment: CDR1 SGHRS and CDR2 YFSETQ. This CDR3 is 16 amino acids long. CDR3 bases: TGCGCCAGCAGCCAAAGGGGACAGCCAAGTCCCAATGAGCAGTTCTTC. Translating gives CASSQRGQPSPNEQFF.